These T cell receptor beta chains were read from a single sample in a study of blood T cell repertoires in COVID-19. The table came from immunoSEQ multiplex PCR; TCRdb's copy has only in-frame clones and leaves some out. Altogether about 99,000 clones are present, about four fifths being singletons, with the ten largest covering 2%. The specimen was peripheral blood. These receptors were collected from a man in his 70s with active or convalescent COVID-19. Each CDR3 is given without its conserved first and last residue. Fields, in order: V gene, D gene, J gene, CDR3 protein. D genes are given only for firm matches.

TRBV5-4,TRBD2,TRBJ2-3,ASSSAGGSPSGTDTQY
TRBV6-5,TRBD1,TRBJ1-4,ASSRQGWDEKLF
TRBV29-1,.,TRBJ1-2,SVVPRRGQPSYGYT
TRBV5-1,TRBD1,TRBJ1-6,ASRGDSSYNSPLH
TRBV7-8,.,TRBJ2-7,ASSHRPPTGGVGYSYEQY
TRBV30,TRBD1,TRBJ1-6,AWSTGVNSYNSPLH
TRBV30,.,TRBJ1-3,AWSVRGIGNTIY
TRBV5-5,TRBD1,TRBJ2-7,ASRLPVGGTGYEQY
TRBV5-4,.,TRBJ2-2,ASSLPGANTGELF
TRBV5-1,TRBD1,TRBJ2-4,ASRPTGDGNIQY
TRBV7-3,.,TRBJ2-1,ASSRSSYNEQF
TRBV6-1,TRBD1,TRBJ2-2,ASSEFDRVISPGTNTGELF
TRBV3-1/TRBV3-2,.,TRBJ1-2,ASSTQGGYT
TRBV25-1,TRBD1,TRBJ1-1,ASSSQGLKAF
TRBV28,TRBD1,TRBJ1-1,ATADRAQAF
TRBV7-8,TRBD2,TRBJ2-7,ASSSGLVWR
TRBV7-9,.,TRBJ2-3,ASSFRGGSTDTQY
TRBV6-2/TRBV6-3,.,TRBJ1-2,ASSQDWGDGYT
TRBV24-1,.,TRBJ1-1,ATSDLGQMNTEAF
TRBV27,TRBD1,TRBJ2-7,ASRQGTGGTYEQY
TRBV20-1,.,TRBJ2-1,SASSGVYYNEQF
TRBV18,.,TRBJ1-5,ASSPPGEAPQH
TRBV6-6,TRBD2,TRBJ2-1,ASRDLYGGAEF
TRBV7-6,TRBD1,TRBJ2-5,ASSLRQGVAQETQY
TRBV5-6,TRBD1,TRBJ1-2,ASSLAGGADGYT
TRBV18,.,TRBJ1-1,ASSPLEWNTEAF
TRBV7-9,.,TRBJ1-3,ASNEFQVDTIY
TRBV4-1,.,TRBJ1-5,ASSLQQDSNQPQH
TRBV20-1,.,TRBJ2-5,SASNSEDSQETQY
TRBV3-1/TRBV3-2,.,TRBJ2-3,ASSRRGSDTQY
TRBV7-3,.,TRBJ2-3,ASGRGFTDTQY
TRBV7-9,.,TRBJ2-1,ASSLGVAAPYNEQF
TRBV21-1,.,TRBJ1-2,ASSKDTGNYGYT
TRBV3-1/TRBV3-2,.,TRBJ2-3,ASRLRGATDTQY
TRBV30,.,TRBJ1-4,AWYPPGKLF
TRBV5-1,.,TRBJ1-1,ASSAGGLMNTEAF
TRBV9,.,TRBJ2-3,ASSQLGVYPDTQY
TRBV10-3,.,TRBJ1-1,AIGGASTEAF